The present TCR beta chain was sequenced within a study of blood T cells in healthy people across ages. Germline V gene data show CDR1 as SEHNR and CDR2 as FQNEAQ (reference sequence). The CDR3 runs 12 residues. Primers used in a second PCR of about 7 to 12 cycles were a sample-barcoded 5' primer and a J-beta primer mix. TCRdb used MiXCR to reprocess the 5' RACE reads, holding one entry per CDR3 protein. There are roughly 680,000 distinct CDR3 sequences in the sample; 20% to 25% occur only once, and roughly 3.4% lies in the top ten. Sequencing was performed on blood. The receptor was isolated from a man in his 70s in good health. This chain connects TRBV7-9 to TRBJ2-5, with D hard to call. The J call is uncertain, as TRBJ2-1 better fits the DNA end. The CDR3 loop reads CASSLDNGEQFF. CDR3 in DNA: TGTGCCAGCAGCTTAGACAACGGGGAGCAGTTCTTC.